This entry is about one T cell receptor beta chain. Its specificity is unknown. Following RNA extraction, reverse transcription yielded cDNA that acted as the sequencing template. Using immunoSEQ multiplex PCR, the repertoire was profiled, and TCRdb retains in-frame clones only, with some absent. The sample lists a few hundred thousand clones, roughly three fifths occurring once. CDR1 and CDR2 (germline): MNHEY, SVGAGI. The CDR3 runs to 13 residues. Deletions cut 2 bases from V and 11 bases from J, with 16 bases between. The data stem from a study of CD8+ T cells in alopecia areata. Study-wide points: In scalp samples, resident alphabeta T cells of normal skin are also sequenced. Possibly because of HLA-related factors, TCR sharing was less clear across patients than in mice.

Sequences were obtained from CD8+ T cells sorted from blood. This chain links TRBV6-5 with TRBJ2-7; D assignment may be TRBD1 or TRBD2 (6 bases each). This sequence was found in a human donor in good health. The CDR3 loop reads CASSYNSGQGKYF. DNA of the CDR3: TGTGCCAGCAGTTACAATAGCGGCCAGGGGAAGTACTTC.